The subject of this entry is one TCR beta chain. The CDR3 covers 13 residues. V was shortened by 5 bases and J by 0 bases, with 8 bases between the two germline ends. The germline gives CDR1 SGHRS, CDR2 YFSETQ. This specimen belongs to a study of cytomegalovirus exposure and HLA in healthy donors. 60 Vbeta and 13 Jbeta primers were used in PCR. This table comes from immunoSEQ multiplex PCR, and its TCRdb copy is limited to in-frame clones, with some not included. The sample yields 120,000 to 150,000 clones, around three quarters seen once. Sequenced material: PBMCs. The gene calls are TRBV5-1 and TRBJ1-1, with D possibly being TRBD1 (5 bases). The clonotype was recovered from a woman between 40 and 50 years old in good health and CMV-seropositive. Here the CDR3 reads CASRDTLNTEAFF. CDR3 nucleotide sequence: TGCGCCAGCAGGGACACTTTGAACACTGAAGCTTTCTTT.